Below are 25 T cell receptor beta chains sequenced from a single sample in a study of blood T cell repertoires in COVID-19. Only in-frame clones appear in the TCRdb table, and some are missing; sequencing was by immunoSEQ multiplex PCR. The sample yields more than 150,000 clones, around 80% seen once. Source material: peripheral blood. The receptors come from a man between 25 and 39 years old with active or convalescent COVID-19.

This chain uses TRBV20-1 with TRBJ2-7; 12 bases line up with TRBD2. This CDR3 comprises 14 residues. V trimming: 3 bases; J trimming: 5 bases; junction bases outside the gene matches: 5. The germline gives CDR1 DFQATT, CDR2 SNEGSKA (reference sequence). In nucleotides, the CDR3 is TGCAGTGCTAGTCGGACTAGCGGGAATAACGAGCAGTACTTC. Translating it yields CSASRTSGNNEQYF.

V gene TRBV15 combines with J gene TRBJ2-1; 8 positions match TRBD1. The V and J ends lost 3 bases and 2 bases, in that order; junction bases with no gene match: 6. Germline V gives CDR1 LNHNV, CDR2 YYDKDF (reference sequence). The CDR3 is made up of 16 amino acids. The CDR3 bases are TGTGCCACCAGCAGTTCCGGACAGGGACCCTACAATGAGCAGTTCTTC. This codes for CATSSSGQGPYNEQFF.

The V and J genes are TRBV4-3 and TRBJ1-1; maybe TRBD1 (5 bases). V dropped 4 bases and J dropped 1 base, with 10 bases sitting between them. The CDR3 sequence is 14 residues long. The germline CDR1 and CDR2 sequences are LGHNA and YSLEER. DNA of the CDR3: TGCGCCAGCAGCCCTTTACAGGAGAACACTGAAGCTTTCTTT. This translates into CASSPLQENTEAFF.

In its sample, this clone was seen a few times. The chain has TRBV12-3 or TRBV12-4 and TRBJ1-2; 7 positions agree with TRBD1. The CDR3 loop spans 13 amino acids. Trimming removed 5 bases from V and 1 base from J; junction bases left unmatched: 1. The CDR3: CASSGTVNYGYTF. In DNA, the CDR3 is TGTGCCAGCAGTGGGACAGTTAACTATGGCTACACCTTC.

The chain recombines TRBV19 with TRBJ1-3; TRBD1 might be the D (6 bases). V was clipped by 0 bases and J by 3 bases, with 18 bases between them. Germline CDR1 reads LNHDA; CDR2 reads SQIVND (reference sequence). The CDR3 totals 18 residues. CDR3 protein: CASSIDPPGGRLGNTIYF. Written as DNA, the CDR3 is TGTGCCAGTAGTATAGATCCCCCCGGGGGGCGACTTGGAAACACCATATATTTT. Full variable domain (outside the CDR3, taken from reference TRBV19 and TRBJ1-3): DGGITQSPKYLFRKEGQNVTLSCEQNLNHDAMYWYRQDPGQGLRLIYYSQIVNDFQKGDIAEGYSVSREKKESFPLTVTSAQKNPTAFYLCASSIDPPGGRLGNTIYFGEGSWLTVV.

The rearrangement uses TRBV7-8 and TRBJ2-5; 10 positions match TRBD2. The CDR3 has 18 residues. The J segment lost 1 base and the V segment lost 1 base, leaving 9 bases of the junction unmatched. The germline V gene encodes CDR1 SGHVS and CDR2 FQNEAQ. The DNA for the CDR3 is TGTGCCAGCAGCTTAGTGGTCAGGCTAGCGGGGGCCCAAGAGACCCAGTACTTC. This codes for CASSLVVRLAGAQETQYF. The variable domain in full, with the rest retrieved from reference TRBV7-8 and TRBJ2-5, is GAGVSQSPRYKVAKRGQDVALRCDPISGHVSLFWYQQALGQGPEFLTYFQNEAQLDKSGLPSDRFFAERPEGSVSTLKIQRTQQEDSAVYLCASSLVVRLAGAQETQYFGPGTRLLVL.

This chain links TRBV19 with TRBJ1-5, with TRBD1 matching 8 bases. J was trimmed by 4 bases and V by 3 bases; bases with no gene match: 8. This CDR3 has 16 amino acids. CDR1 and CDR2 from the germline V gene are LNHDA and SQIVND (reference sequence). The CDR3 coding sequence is TGTGCCAGTAGTATTGGTCTAACAGGGGGTAATCAGCCCCAGCATTTT. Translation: CASSIGLTGGNQPQHF.

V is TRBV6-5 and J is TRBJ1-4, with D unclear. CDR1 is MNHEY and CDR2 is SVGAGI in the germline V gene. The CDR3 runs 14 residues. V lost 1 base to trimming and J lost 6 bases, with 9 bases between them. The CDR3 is CASSYYGKDEKLFF. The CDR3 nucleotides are TGTGCCAGCAGTTACTACGGGAAGGATGAAAAACTGTTTTTT.

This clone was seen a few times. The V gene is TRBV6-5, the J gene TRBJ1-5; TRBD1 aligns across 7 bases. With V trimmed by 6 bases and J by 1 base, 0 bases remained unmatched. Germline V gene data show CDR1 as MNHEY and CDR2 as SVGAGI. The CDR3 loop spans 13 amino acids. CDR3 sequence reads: CASRTGSNQPQHF. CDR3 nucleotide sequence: TGTGCCAGCAGGACAGGGAGCAATCAGCCCCAGCATTTT.

In DNA form, the CDR3 reads TGTGCCATCAGTCGGGAGGGGGTGGGCACTGAAGCTTTCTTT. This gives the protein CAISREGVGTEAFF. The J gene is TRBJ1-1, the V gene TRBV10-3; D is possibly TRBD1 (6 bases). Germline V gene sequence: CDR1 ENHRY, CDR2 SYGVKD. The CDR3 sequence is 14 residues long. The germline V and J ends were trimmed by 5 bases and 4 bases, with 14 bases remaining between them.

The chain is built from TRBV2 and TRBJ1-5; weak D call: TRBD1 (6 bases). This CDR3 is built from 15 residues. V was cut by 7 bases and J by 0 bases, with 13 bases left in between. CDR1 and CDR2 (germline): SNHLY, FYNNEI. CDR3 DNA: TGTGCCAGCACTGGGGACACCGCTAGCAATCAGCCCCAGCATTTT. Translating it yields CASTGDTASNQPQHF. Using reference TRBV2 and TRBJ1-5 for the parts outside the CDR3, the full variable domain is EPEVTQTPSHQVTQMGQEVILRCVPISNHLYFYWYRQILGQKVEFLVSFYNNEISEKSEIFDDQFSVERPDGSNFTLKIRSTKLEDSAMYFCASTGDTASNQPQHFGDGTRLSIL.

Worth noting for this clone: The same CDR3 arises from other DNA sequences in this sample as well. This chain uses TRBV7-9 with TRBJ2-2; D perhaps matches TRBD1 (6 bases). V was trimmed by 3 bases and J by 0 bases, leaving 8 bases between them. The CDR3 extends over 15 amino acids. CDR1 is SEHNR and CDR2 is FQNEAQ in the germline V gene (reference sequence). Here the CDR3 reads CASSLGQANTGELFF. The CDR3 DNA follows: TGTGCCAGCAGCTTGGGACAAGCGAACACCGGGGAGCTGTTTTTT.

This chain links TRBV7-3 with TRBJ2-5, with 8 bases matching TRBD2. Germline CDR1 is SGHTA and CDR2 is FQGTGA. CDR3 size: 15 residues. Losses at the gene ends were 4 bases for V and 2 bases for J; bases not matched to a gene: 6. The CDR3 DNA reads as TGTGCCAGCAGCTCCTTAACGGGGGGGCAAGAGACCCAGTACTTC. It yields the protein CASSSLTGGQETQYF. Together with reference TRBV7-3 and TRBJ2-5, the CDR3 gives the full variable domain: GAGVSQTPSNKVTEKGKYVELRCDPISGHTALYWYRQSLGQGPEFLIYFQGTGAADDSGLPNDRFFAVRPEGSVSTLKIQRTERGDSAVYLCASSSLTGGQETQYFGPGTRLLVL.

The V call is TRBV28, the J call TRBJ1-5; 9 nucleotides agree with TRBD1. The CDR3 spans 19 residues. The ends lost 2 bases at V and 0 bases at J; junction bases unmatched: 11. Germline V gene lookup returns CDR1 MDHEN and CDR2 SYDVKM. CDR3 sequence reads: CASSLPGTGYVTSNQPQHF. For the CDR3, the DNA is TGTGCCAGCAGTTTACCGGGGACAGGGTACGTAACTAGCAATCAGCCCCAGCATTTT.

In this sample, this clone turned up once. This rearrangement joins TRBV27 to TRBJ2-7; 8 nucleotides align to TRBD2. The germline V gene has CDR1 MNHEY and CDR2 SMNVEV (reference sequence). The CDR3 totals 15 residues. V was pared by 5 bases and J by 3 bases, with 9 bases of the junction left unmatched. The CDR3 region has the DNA TGTGCCAGCAGTCTTACCGGGACTAGTATCTACGAGCAGTACTTC. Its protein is CASSLTGTSIYEQYF.

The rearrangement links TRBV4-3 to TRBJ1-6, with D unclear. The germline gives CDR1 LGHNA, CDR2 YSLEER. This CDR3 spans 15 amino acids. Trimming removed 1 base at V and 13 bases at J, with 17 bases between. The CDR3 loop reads CASSQASTGDYPLHF. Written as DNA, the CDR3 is TGCGCCAGCAGCCAAGCTTCGACGGGAGACTATCCCCTCCACTTT.

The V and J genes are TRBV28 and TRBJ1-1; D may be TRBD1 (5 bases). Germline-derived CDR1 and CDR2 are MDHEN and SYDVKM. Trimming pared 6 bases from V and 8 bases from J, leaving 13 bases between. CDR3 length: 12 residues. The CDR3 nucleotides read TGTGCCAGCAGCCCGGGACTCGAAGAAGCTTTCTTT. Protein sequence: CASSPGLEEAFF.

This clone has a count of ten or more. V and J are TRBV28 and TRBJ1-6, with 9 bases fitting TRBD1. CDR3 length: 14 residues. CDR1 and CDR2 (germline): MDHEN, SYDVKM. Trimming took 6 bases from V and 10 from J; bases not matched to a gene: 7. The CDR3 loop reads CASSPGQGRSPLHF. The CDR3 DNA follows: TGTGCCAGCAGCCCGGGACAGGGACGGTCACCCCTCCACTTT.

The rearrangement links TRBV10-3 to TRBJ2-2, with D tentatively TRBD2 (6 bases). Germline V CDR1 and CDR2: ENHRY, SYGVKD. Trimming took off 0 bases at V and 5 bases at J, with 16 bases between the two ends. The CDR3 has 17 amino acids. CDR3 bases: TGTGCCATCAGTGAGTCCTTAGCGGACGAAAGGACCGGGGAGCTGTTTTTT. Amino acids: CAISESLADERTGELFF.

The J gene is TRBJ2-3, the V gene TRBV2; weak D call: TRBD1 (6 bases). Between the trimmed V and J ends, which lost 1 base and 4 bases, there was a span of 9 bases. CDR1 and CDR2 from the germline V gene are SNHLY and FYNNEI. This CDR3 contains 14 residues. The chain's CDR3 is CASSEGGGADTQYF. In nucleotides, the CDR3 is TGTGCCAGCAGTGAAGGTGGGGGCGCAGATACGCAGTATTTT.

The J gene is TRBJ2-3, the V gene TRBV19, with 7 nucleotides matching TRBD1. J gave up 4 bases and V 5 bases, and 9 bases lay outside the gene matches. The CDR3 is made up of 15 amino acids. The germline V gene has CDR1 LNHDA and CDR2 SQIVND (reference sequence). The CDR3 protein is CASSPGQAGSDTQYF. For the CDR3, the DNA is TGTGCCAGTAGTCCAGGACAGGCCGGGTCAGATACGCAGTATTTT.

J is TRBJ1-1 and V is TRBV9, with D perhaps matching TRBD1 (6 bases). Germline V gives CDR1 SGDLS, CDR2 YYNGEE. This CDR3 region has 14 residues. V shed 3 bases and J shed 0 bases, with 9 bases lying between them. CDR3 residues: CASSGGLMNTEAFF. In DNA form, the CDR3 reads TGTGCCAGCAGCGGGGGGCTCATGAACACTGAAGCTTTCTTT.

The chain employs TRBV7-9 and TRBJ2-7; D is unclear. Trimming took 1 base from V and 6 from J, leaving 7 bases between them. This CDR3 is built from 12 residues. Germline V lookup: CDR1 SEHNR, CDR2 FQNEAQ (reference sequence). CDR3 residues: CASSLVLSEQYF. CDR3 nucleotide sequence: TGTGCCAGCAGCTTAGTGCTTAGCGAGCAGTACTTC.

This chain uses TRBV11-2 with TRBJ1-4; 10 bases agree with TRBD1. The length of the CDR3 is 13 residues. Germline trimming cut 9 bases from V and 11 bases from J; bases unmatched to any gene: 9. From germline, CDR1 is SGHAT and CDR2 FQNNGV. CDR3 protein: CASSRDRGGKLFF. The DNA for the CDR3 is TGTGCCAGTTCCCGGGACAGGGGAGGGAAACTGTTTTTT.

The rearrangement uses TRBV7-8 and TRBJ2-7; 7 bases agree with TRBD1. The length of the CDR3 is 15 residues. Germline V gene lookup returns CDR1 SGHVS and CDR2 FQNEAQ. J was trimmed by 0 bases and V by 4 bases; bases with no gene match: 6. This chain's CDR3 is CASSSLDRDSYEQYF. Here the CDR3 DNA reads TGTGCCAGCAGCTCCCTTGACAGGGACTCCTACGAGCAGTACTTC.